Described below is a single T cell receptor (beta chain) sequence and its context. These data originate in a study of blood T cells in healthy people across ages. A second about 7 to 12 cycle PCR used barcoded and J-beta primers. TCRdb itself ran the 5' RACE reads through MiXCR, one entry per CDR3 protein. The data contain about 690,000 distinct CDR3 sequences, 40% to 45% of them singletons. This CDR3 is built from 11 residues. Trimming removed 5 bases at V and 13 bases at J, with 15 bases between. Germline lookup yields CDR1 DFQATT and CDR2 SNEGSKA (reference sequence). The chain links TRBV20-1 to TRBJ2-1; possibly TRBD2 for D (6 bases). Sequenced sample: blood. This TCR derives from an elderly man in good health. CDR3 sequence reads: CSAGGSETQFF. CDR3 DNA sequence: TGCAGTGCTGGGGGGTCGGAGACCCAGTTCTTC.